The 27 T cell receptor beta chains below come from one sample, sequenced in a study of T cell responses to AZD1222 COVID-19 vaccine. Sequencing used immunoSEQ multiplex PCR; TCRdb keeps in-frame clones, though not all of them. The sample includes about 150,000 clones, about 87% of them seen just once. Specimen: peripheral blood, collected on day 0 of AZD1222 vaccination. Receptors were obtained from an adult in good health.

The chain combines TRBV4-3 with TRBJ2-2; no definite D call. Germline V lookup: CDR1 LGHNA, CDR2 YSLEER. V was trimmed by 0 bases and J by 8 bases, leaving 10 bases between them. The CDR3 contains 14 residues. CDR3 loop: CASSQEASLGELFF. Here the CDR3 DNA reads TGCGCCAGCAGCCAAGAAGCATCCCTGGGGGAGCTGTTTTTT.

J is TRBJ2-3 and V is TRBV19, with a tentative D call TRBD1 (6 bases). CDR3 length: 15 amino acids. Trimming took off 6 bases at V and 5 bases at J, with 18 bases between the two ends. Germline CDR1 and CDR2: LNHDA and SQIVND (reference sequence). CDR3 bases: TGTGCCAGTAGCCAGACCGCGCAGGGGCAAGATACGCAGTATTTT. Amino acid sequence: CASSQTAQGQDTQYF.

The chain is built from TRBV6-2 or TRBV6-3 and TRBJ1-1, with a weak D call TRBD1 (6 bases). Per germline, CDR1 MNHEY and CDR2 SVGEGT. V lost 5 bases and J 7 bases, leaving 20 bases between the germline ends. This CDR3 region has 15 residues. The DNA of the CDR3 is TGTGCCAGCAGTCCCCCGACAGGAGGGCTGGTTGAAGCTTTCTTT. Translation gives CASSPPTGGLVEAFF.

The chain employs TRBV19 and TRBJ1-4, with D tentatively TRBD1 (6 bases). Germline V gene sequence: CDR1 LNHDA, CDR2 SQIVND (reference sequence). There are 16 residues in the CDR3. V lost 3 bases and J 0 bases, leaving 11 bases between the germline ends. CDR3 DNA sequence: TGTGCCAGTAGTATGCCAGGGGCCCCAACTAATGAAAAACTGTTTTTT. Protein: CASSMPGAPTNEKLFF.

The gene calls are TRBV5-5 and TRBJ1-6; no firm D call. CDR1 SGHKS and CDR2 YYEKEE come from the germline V gene (reference sequence). This CDR3 is built from 16 residues. Trimming shortened V by 4 bases and J by 7 bases, and 18 bases separated the two germline ends. CDR3 protein: CASSRADDAGNSPLHF. CDR3 coding DNA: TGTGCCAGCAGCCGAGCCGATGACGCCGGGAATTCACCCCTCCACTTT.

The rearrangement joins TRBV5-4 to TRBJ1-1; unclear D gene. The V end was cut by 6 bases, the J end by 5 bases, with 20 bases between. Germline lookup yields CDR1 SGHNT and CDR2 YYREEE (reference sequence). The CDR3 runs 15 residues. CDR3 region: CASTPGKEMGTEAFF. CDR3 in DNA: TGTGCCAGCACCCCGGGGAAGGAAATGGGGACTGAAGCTTTCTTT.

The chain recombines TRBV15 with TRBJ1-2; TRBD1 agrees at 12 bases. J gave up 4 bases and V 3 bases, and 9 bases lay outside the gene matches. CDR1 and CDR2 (germline): LNHNV, YYDKDF (reference sequence). This CDR3 is 17 amino acids long. CDR3 in DNA: TGTGCCACCAGCAGCGGAGGGACAGGGGGCCTGGTCTATGGCTACACCTTC. The encoded protein is CATSSGGTGGLVYGYTF.

V and J are TRBV7-2 and TRBJ1-5, with D maybe TRBD1 (5 bases). Germline assignment: CDR1 SGHTA and CDR2 FQGNSA. This CDR3 spans 16 amino acids. The V gene lost 8 bases and the J gene lost 4 bases, with 21 bases spanning the gap. The CDR3 spells CASRASIGRVNQPQHF. The CDR3 DNA reads TGTGCCAGCCGTGCTTCAATTGGCAGGGTAAATCAGCCCCAGCATTTT.

The J gene is TRBJ2-1, the V gene TRBV7-8, with D perhaps TRBD2 (6 bases). The germline V gene has CDR1 SGHVS and CDR2 FQNEAQ. Trimming removed 1 base at V and 5 bases at J, with 9 bases between. This CDR3 comprises 14 residues. The CDR3 region is CASSLVLAHNEQFF. In DNA form, the CDR3 reads TGTGCCAGCAGCTTAGTTCTAGCGCACAATGAGCAGTTCTTC.

The CDR3 here is CASSLSSSSYEQYF. The CDR3 DNA reads TGTGCCAGCAGCTTATCATCTAGCTCCTACGAGCAGTACTTC. The V call is TRBV11-3, the J call TRBJ2-7; D uncertain. The CDR3 spans 14 residues. Germline loops: CDR1 SGHNT, CDR2 YENEEA. V lost 2 bases, J lost 0 bases, and 8 bases lay in between. Complete variable domain (other parts from reference TRBV11-3 and TRBJ2-7): EAGVVQSPRYKIIEKKQPVAFWCNPISGHNTLYWYLQNLGQGPELLIRYENEEAVDDSQLPKDRFSAERLKGVDSTLKIQPAELGDSAVYLCASSLSSSSYEQYFGPGTRLTVT.

This chain links TRBV7-2 with TRBJ2-7; D possibly corresponds to TRBD1 (6 bases). Deletions cut 7 bases from V and 7 bases from J, with 23 bases between. The CDR3 consists of 15 residues. CDR1 and CDR2 from the germline V gene are SGHTA and FQGNSA. CDR3 coding DNA: TGTGCCAGCAATCTCCTGGGGGCTTTCCCGGGGGAGCAGTACTTC. Translating gives CASNLLGAFPGEQYF.

The J gene is TRBJ2-7, the V gene TRBV6-5; D perhaps matches TRBD1 (6 bases). This CDR3 comprises 14 residues. Trimming stripped 5 bases from V and 5 bases from J, with 16 bases between. Germline V lookup: CDR1 MNHEY, CDR2 SVGAGI. CDR3 bases: TGTGCCAGCAGTCGCCACAGGGAAGCGGACGAGCAGTACTTC. This encodes CASSRHREADEQYF.

J is TRBJ1-1 and V is TRBV5-1, with TRBD1 identical over 7 bases. This CDR3 is 16 amino acids long. Germline CDR1 reads SGHRS; CDR2 reads YFSETQ. With V trimmed by 4 bases and J by 0 bases, 9 bases remained unmatched. CDR3 sequence: CASSPGTDYMNTEAFF. CDR3 sequence (DNA): TGCGCCAGCAGCCCAGGGACAGACTACATGAACACTGAAGCTTTCTTT.

The V gene is TRBV28, the J gene TRBJ1-2; 7 bases line up with TRBD1. The CDR3 sequence is 13 residues long. CDR1 is MDHEN and CDR2 is SYDVKM in the germline V gene. The J segment lost 2 bases and the V segment lost 6 bases, leaving 3 bases of the junction unmatched. In DNA form, the CDR3 reads TGTGCCAGCAGCCCGGGACAGAACTATGGCTACACCTTC. Translation gives CASSPGQNYGYTF.

The chain has TRBV13 and TRBJ2-3; D ambiguous. CDR1 and CDR2 from the germline V gene are PRHDT and FYEKMQ (reference sequence). The CDR3 sequence is 12 residues long. Between the trimmed V and J ends, which lost 5 bases and 8 bases, there was a span of 11 bases. CDR3: CASSLPPFTQYF. The CDR3 DNA follows: TGTGCCAGCAGCCTCCCACCTTTTACGCAGTATTTT.

The genes are TRBV7-9 and TRBJ1-4, with D possibly being TRBD1 (6 bases). This CDR3 contains 14 residues. The ends were cut back, 4 bases at V and 7 bases at J, with 13 bases in the middle. Germline assignment: CDR1 SEHNR and CDR2 FQNEAQ (reference sequence). DNA for the CDR3: TGTGCCAGCAGCTCTACGGGGGCCGGTGAAAAACTGTTTTTT. It translates to CASSSTGAGEKLFF.

The chain uses TRBV5-1 and TRBJ1-4, with D unresolved. The length of the CDR3 is 15 residues. V was pared by 4 bases and J by 4 bases, with 14 bases between. Germline V gene sequence: CDR1 SGHRS, CDR2 YFSETQ. The CDR3 loop is CASSLRGLGNEKLFF. The CDR3 DNA reads TGCGCCAGCAGCCTCCGTGGGCTGGGTAATGAAAAACTGTTTTTT.

The CDR3 sequence: CASSGGAETQYF. The CDR3 nucleotides are TGTGCCAGTTCAGGGGGCGCAGAGACCCAGTACTTC. The chain links TRBV19 to TRBJ2-5; 8 bases align to TRBD1. Germline lookup yields CDR1 LNHDA and CDR2 SQIVND (reference sequence). The CDR3 runs to 12 residues. V trimming: 8 bases; J trimming: 4 bases; junction bases outside the gene matches: 3.

The chain has TRBV21-1 and TRBJ2-3; the listed D gene, TRBD2, was not tested against the DNA. TRBV21-1 is an annotated pseudogene. This CDR3 contains 17 residues. The CDR3 sequence: CASSKPEASGGQDTQYF. The CDR3 DNA reads TGTGCCAGCAGCAAGCCCGAGGCTAGCGGGGGGCAGGATACGCAGTATTTT.

The CDR3 is CASSYTGNTEAFF. The CDR3 nucleotides are TGTGCCAGCAGTTACACGGGGAACACTGAAGCTTTCTTT. This rearrangement joins TRBV6-2 or TRBV6-3 to TRBJ1-1; D is undetermined. The CDR3 is 13 residues long. CDR1 is MNHEY, CDR2 SVGEGT, per germline. V lost 2 bases to trimming and J lost 1 base, with 5 bases between them.

The chain couples TRBV19 to TRBJ1-5, with unresolved D. The CDR3 has 13 amino acids. Germline V lookup: CDR1 LNHDA, CDR2 SQIVND (reference sequence). Deletions cut 9 bases from V and 7 bases from J, with 16 bases between. Written as DNA, the CDR3 is TGTGCCAGCAACAATTGGGGATACCAGCCCCAGCATTTT. Translated: CASNNWGYQPQHF. Full variable domain (remainder filled in from reference TRBV19 and TRBJ1-5): DGGITQSPKYLFRKEGQNVTLSCEQNLNHDAMYWYRQDPGQGLRLIYYSQIVNDFQKGDIAEGYSVSREKKESFPLTVTSAQKNPTAFYLCASNNWGYQPQHFGDGTRLSIL.

This clone showed up just once. This chain uses TRBV28 with TRBJ2-7; 11 bases match TRBD1. Germline V gene lookup returns CDR1 MDHEN and CDR2 SYDVKM. J lost 3 bases, V lost 8 bases, and 9 bases had no gene match. The CDR3 loop spans 15 amino acids. As DNA, the CDR3 is TGTGCCAGCTTGCCTCGGACAGGGGGCGGCTACGAGCAGTACTTC. This encodes CASLPRTGGGYEQYF.

This chain links TRBV6-4 with TRBJ2-2; 9 bases align to TRBD1. Germline CDR1 is MRHNA and CDR2 is SNTAGT. CDR3 size: 13 residues. With V trimmed by 10 bases and J by 5 bases, 5 bases remained unmatched. CDR3 in amino acids: CATRTGETGELFF. The DNA for the CDR3 is TGTGCCACCAGGACAGGGGAAACCGGGGAGCTGTTTTTT.

The rearrangement links TRBV19 to TRBJ1-5; D is unclear. The CDR3 totals 13 residues. V lost 5 bases to trimming and J lost 8 bases, with 13 bases between them. CDR1 is LNHDA and CDR2 is SQIVND in the germline V gene (reference sequence). Written as DNA, the CDR3 is TGTGCCAGTAGTTTGGGAAGGGAGAAGCCCCAGCATTTT. The encoded protein is CASSLGREKPQHF.

This clone has only a few counts. The V gene is TRBV4-3, the J gene TRBJ1-2; 7 nucleotides agree with TRBD1. Trimming at V came to 3 bases and at J to 2 bases, leaving 0 bases not matched to a gene. The length of the CDR3 is 13 residues. Germline CDR1 and CDR2: LGHNA and YSLEER. The CDR3 reads CASSQTGNYGYTF. CDR3 coding DNA: TGCGCCAGCAGCCAGACAGGGAACTATGGCTACACCTTC.

The rearrangement uses TRBV19 and TRBJ1-1; 7 nucleotides agree with TRBD1. The V and J ends lost 7 bases and 1 base, in that order; junction bases with no gene match: 6. The length of the CDR3 is 14 residues. Germline V gene data show CDR1 as LNHDA and CDR2 as SQIVND (reference sequence). The CDR3 DNA reads TGTGCCAGTACCCTGGGACAGTCGAACACTGAAGCTTTCTTT. It specifies CASTLGQSNTEAFF.

The gene calls are TRBV18 and TRBJ1-2; D is perhaps TRBD1 (5 bases). The CDR3 is made up of 12 amino acids. V was shortened by 2 bases and J by 6 bases, with 7 bases between the two germline ends. From germline, CDR1 is KGHSH and CDR2 LQKENI. CDR3 sequence: CASSPGADGYTF. CDR3 DNA: TGTGCCAGCTCACCAGGGGCGGATGGCTACACCTTC.